These 30 T cell receptor beta chains share one sample of origin, sequenced in a study of shared clonotypes between healthy human individuals. The protocol was immunoSEQ multiplex PCR, while the TCRdb copy is restricted to in-frame clones and leaves out a portion. The sample lists around 940,000 clones, less than 85% seen once, with over 1.3% in the top ten. Sequencing input: memory CD4+ T cells sorted from blood. As for subset: CD45RA-negative fraction. The receptors originated from a man aged 18 to 30 in good health.

This clone was recorded a few times. This chain links TRBV28 with TRBJ1-5; D unresolved. CDR1 MDHEN and CDR2 SYDVKM come from the germline V gene. Trimming took 6 bases from V and 4 from J, leaving 7 bases between them. The CDR3 runs to 12 residues. The CDR3 region has the DNA TGTGCCAGCAGACCTGGGAATCAGCCCCAGCATTTT. Its translation is CASRPGNQPQHF. The full variable domain, rest sourced from reference TRBV28 and TRBJ1-5, is DVKVTQSSRYLVKRTGEKVFLECVQDMDHENMFWYRQDPGLGLRLIYFSYDVKMKEKGDIPEGYSVSREKKERFSLILESASTNQTSMYLCASRPGNQPQHFGDGTRLSIL.

The genes are TRBV6-5 and TRBJ1-4, with D hard to call. CDR1 MNHEY and CDR2 SVGAGI come from the germline V gene. The CDR3 runs to 11 residues. The V end lost 8 bases, the J end lost 9 bases, and 10 bases lay between the germline ends. CDR3 sequence: CASEKGKKLFF. The CDR3, as DNA: TGTGCCAGCGAAAAAGGGAAAAAACTGTTTTTT.

The gene calls are TRBV9 and TRBJ2-3, with 8 bases that match TRBD2. The trim removed 1 base at V and 1 base at J, leaving 8 bases unmatched. The CDR3 length is 17 residues. Germline V lookup: CDR1 SGDLS, CDR2 YYNGEE. The chain's CDR3 is CASSVSGGSGGTDTQYF. The CDR3 nucleotides read TGTGCCAGCAGCGTAAGTGGGGGTAGCGGGGGCACAGATACGCAGTATTTT.

Only a few counts were recorded for this clone. A read error is possible here, since a much larger clone lies one base away. At the DNA level, this CDR3 is encoded by other sequences in the same sample as well. The rearrangement uses TRBV11-2 and TRBJ2-2; D is unclear. The CDR3 is made up of 12 amino acids. Per the germline V gene, CDR1 is SGHAT and CDR2 is FQNNGV. V was pared by 2 bases and J by 2 bases, with 0 bases between. The CDR3 DNA is TGTGCCAGCAGCTTAAACACCGGGGAGCTGTTTTTT. This gives the protein CASSLNTGELFF.

Concerning this clone itself: At one end, the junction sequence differs from germline, possibly due to a read error. J is TRBJ1-5 and V is TRBV7-7; D not resolved. This CDR3 is 14 amino acids long. Germline values: CDR1 SSHAT, CDR2 FNYEAQ (reference sequence). CDR3 in DNA: TGTGCTAGCAGCTTACCCGGGAGCAATCAGCCCCAGCATTTT. Its translation is CASSLPGSNQPQHF.

The gene calls are TRBV6-6 and TRBJ2-7; 7 nucleotides agree with TRBD1. Germline loops: CDR1 MNHNY, CDR2 SVGAGI (reference sequence). The CDR3 is 15 amino acids. Losses at the gene ends were 6 bases for V and 7 bases for J; bases not matched to a gene: 15. The CDR3 region is CASSRGQVPAEEQYF. CDR3 in DNA: TGTGCCAGCAGCCGCGGACAGGTTCCCGCTGAGGAGCAGTACTTC.

The chain is built from TRBV5-4 and TRBJ1-2, with no clear D. This CDR3 is built from 13 residues. V gave up 5 bases and J gave up 4 bases, with 12 bases separating them. Germline assignment: CDR1 SGHNT and CDR2 YYREEE (reference sequence). The CDR3 loop is CASSAREPYGYTF. DNA of the CDR3: TGTGCCAGCAGTGCTAGAGAGCCCTATGGCTACACCTTC.

The rearrangement links TRBV2 to TRBJ2-1; 12 bases agree with TRBD2. The CDR3 length is 16 residues. Germline V gives CDR1 SNHLY, CDR2 FYNNEI. V was clipped by 8 bases and J by 9 bases; unmatched bases: 14. CDR3 sequence reads: CASHGELAGGAIEQFF. The DNA for the CDR3 is TGTGCCAGCCATGGGGAACTAGCGGGGGGAGCAATTGAGCAGTTCTTC.

The V and J genes are TRBV6-5 and TRBJ2-7; the D gene is possibly TRBD1 (6 bases). Germline CDR1 reads MNHEY; CDR2 reads SVGAGI. The V end was cut by 5 bases, the J end by 0 bases, with 14 bases between. The CDR3 is 15 amino acids. The CDR3 DNA is TGTGCCAGCAGTCACGAGACAGGCATCTCCTACGAGCAGTACTTC. Translating gives CASSHETGISYEQYF.

The rearrangement links TRBV4-2 to TRBJ1-1; D is unclear. The CDR3 extends over 15 amino acids. Trimming pared 0 bases from V and 0 bases from J, leaving 8 bases between. From germline, CDR1 is LGHNA and CDR2 YNFKEQ. CDR3 nucleotide sequence: TGTGCCAGCAGCCAAGAGAACTCATTGAACACTGAAGCTTTCTTT. This codes for CASSQENSLNTEAFF.

The chain joins TRBV15 to TRBJ1-2; D ambiguous. The V end lost 6 bases, the J end lost 5 bases, and 13 bases lay between the germline ends. There are 13 residues in the CDR3. In germline, CDR1 is LNHNV, CDR2 YYDKDF (reference sequence). The CDR3 here is CATRDGFGYGYTF. In DNA, the CDR3 is TGTGCCACCAGGGATGGCTTTGGGTATGGCTACACCTTC.

The table lists this clone with a few counts. The chain has TRBV19 and TRBJ1-2; 7 positions match TRBD1. Germline V lookup: CDR1 LNHDA, CDR2 SQIVND (reference sequence). The CDR3 is made up of 13 amino acids. After removal of 9 bases from V and 1 base from J, the junction contained 5 bases not matched to a gene. CDR3 bases: TGTGCCAGCCGGGACAGTAATAACTATGGCTACACCTTC. Protein sequence: CASRDSNNYGYTF.

The rearrangement joins TRBV6-5 to TRBJ2-3; the match to TRBD2 covers 9 bases. This CDR3 comprises 15 residues. Germline assignment: CDR1 MNHEY and CDR2 SVGAGI. V lost 6 bases to trimming and J lost 2 bases; unmatched junction nucleotides: 6. The CDR3 DNA follows: TGTGCCAGCAGGACCTTAGCGGGGGCCACAGATACGCAGTATTTT. Translating it yields CASRTLAGATDTQYF.

The rearrangement links TRBV11-1 to TRBJ2-5; D unclear. With 6 bases removed from V and 3 bases from J, the gap between germline ends came to 14 bases. This CDR3 has 14 amino acids. CDR1 SGHAT and CDR2 FQDESV come from the germline V gene (reference sequence). The CDR3 DNA reads as TGTGCCAGCAGGTTGTCCAGTGTTGAAGAGACCCAGTACTTC. Its protein product is CASRLSSVEETQYF.

CDR3 nucleotide sequence: TGTGCCAGCAGCTTAGCGACAGGGGGCGCCGGGACGTACACCTTC. It codes for CASSLATGGAGTYTF. This sequence joins TRBV7-9 and TRBJ1-2, with 10 bases aligning to TRBD1. The CDR3 is 15 residues long. V lost 0 bases to trimming and J lost 11 bases; unmatched junction nucleotides: 9. CDR1 is SEHNR, CDR2 FQNEAQ, per germline (reference sequence).

This clone was observed at least ten times. The chain employs TRBV6-5 and TRBJ2-1; TRBD2 might be the D (7 bases). The germline V gene has CDR1 MNHEY and CDR2 SVGAGI. CDR3 length: 13 residues. V shed 5 bases and J shed 12 bases, with 17 bases lying between them. The CDR3 coding sequence is TGTGCCAGCAGTCTAAGCGGGGAGGGGGTGCAGTTCTTC. This sequence encodes CASSLSGEGVQFF.

The chain combines TRBV25-1 with TRBJ1-6; D possibly corresponds to TRBD1 (5 bases). The germline V gene encodes CDR1 MGHDK and CDR2 SYGVNS. V was pared by 7 bases and J by 12 bases, with 16 bases between. CDR3 size: 13 residues. CDR3 region: CASTPVPQGPLHF. The CDR3 DNA follows: TGTGCCAGCACCCCAGTCCCGCAGGGACCCCTCCACTTT.

This chain joins TRBV5-4 and TRBJ1-5; D ambiguous. Germline values: CDR1 SGHNT, CDR2 YYREEE (reference sequence). The CDR3 extends over 12 amino acids. Between the trimmed V and J ends, which lost 0 bases and 6 bases, there was a span of 4 bases. The CDR3 nucleotides read TGTGCCAGCAGCTTGGATCGTCAGCCCCAGCATTTT. Its translation: CASSLDRQPQHF.

The CDR3: CASSHIQGEFREQYF. The CDR3 nucleotides read TGTGCCAGTAGTCACATACAGGGGGAGTTCAGAGAGCAGTACTTC. The chain is built from TRBV19 and TRBJ2-7, with 8 bases aligning to TRBD1. The CDR3 has 15 residues. The V gene's germline CDR1 is LNHDA and CDR2 SQIVND (reference sequence). The J segment lost 7 bases and the V segment lost 5 bases, leaving 13 bases of the junction unmatched.

V gene TRBV4-1 combines with J gene TRBJ2-3; 13 bases are a match to TRBD2. Trimming at V came to 5 bases and at J to 0 bases, leaving 14 bases not matched to a gene. The CDR3 is 20 amino acids. The germline CDR1 and CDR2 sequences are MGHRA and YSYEKL. The CDR3: CASSYGTSGEIKPSTDTQYF. The CDR3 DNA reads as TGCGCCAGCAGCTACGGGACTAGCGGGGAAATAAAACCTAGCACAGATACGCAGTATTTT.

The CDR3, as DNA: TGTGCCAGCACAGGGCCTGGAAACACCATATATTTT. Protein product: CASTGPGNTIYF. The chain recombines TRBV19 with TRBJ1-3; D possibly corresponds to TRBD1 (6 bases). Per germline, CDR1 LNHDA and CDR2 SQIVND (reference sequence). The CDR3 is made up of 12 amino acids. Trimming pared 9 bases from V and 2 bases from J, leaving 8 bases between. Full variable domain (rest looked up from reference TRBV19 and TRBJ1-3): DGGITQSPKYLFRKEGQNVTLSCEQNLNHDAMYWYRQDPGQGLRLIYYSQIVNDFQKGDIAEGYSVSREKKESFPLTVTSAQKNPTAFYLCASTGPGNTIYFGEGSWLTVV.

The V call is TRBV2, the J call TRBJ1-2; perhaps TRBD1 as D (6 bases). Germline assignment: CDR1 SNHLY and CDR2 FYNNEI. This CDR3 has 14 residues. Trimming took 7 bases from V and 8 from J, leaving 20 bases between them. The DNA for the CDR3 is TGTGCCAGCATATTTGGGGGGCGATTCGGAGGCTACACCTTC. Protein product: CASIFGGRFGGYTF. The whole variable domain, filled in from reference TRBV2 and TRBJ1-2, reads EPEVTQTPSHQVTQMGQEVILRCVPISNHLYFYWYRQILGQKVEFLVSFYNNEISEKSEIFDDQFSVERPDGSNFTLKIRSTKLEDSAMYFCASIFGGRFGGYTFGSGTRLTVV.

As regards this clone: This same CDR3 is encoded by further DNA sequences in the sample. The V call is TRBV5-1, the J call TRBJ2-1; 7 nucleotides match TRBD1. Germline V gene data show CDR1 as SGHRS and CDR2 as YFSETQ. The CDR3 is made up of 13 amino acids. V shed 0 bases and J 7 bases; nucleotides not matched to a gene: 1. DNA of the CDR3: TGCGCCAGCAGCTTGGCAGGGGGTAATGAGCAGTTCTTC. This encodes CASSLAGGNEQFF. Full variable domain (rest looked up from reference TRBV5-1 and TRBJ2-1): KAGVTQTPRYLIKTRGQQVTLSCSPISGHRSVSWYQQTPGQGLQFLFEYFSETQRNKGNFPGRFSGRQFSNSRSEMNVSTLELGDSALYLCASSLAGGNEQFFGPGTRLTVL.

The chain carries TRBV18 and TRBJ1-3; 7 bases align to TRBD1. The V segment lost 4 bases and the J segment 4 bases; nucleotides outside the gene matches: 4. Germline CDR1 KGHSH, CDR2 LQKENI. The CDR3 extends over 14 amino acids. This chain's CDR3 is CASSQQGIGNTIYF. The CDR3 DNA reads TGTGCCAGCTCACAACAGGGGATCGGAAACACCATATATTTT.

The V call is TRBV25-1, the J call TRBJ1-3, with TRBD1 as a possible D gene (5 bases). Germline V gives CDR1 MGHDK, CDR2 SYGVNS. The CDR3 has 16 amino acids. Deletions cut 0 bases from V and 0 bases from J, with 9 bases between. The CDR3 region has the DNA TGTGCCAGCAGTGAATATATGAGGGGCTCTGGAAACACCATATATTTT. Translation gives CASSEYMRGSGNTIYF.

This clone was observed a single time. The chain recombines TRBV7-9 with TRBJ2-5; 7 bases are a match to TRBD1. Germline V CDR1 and CDR2: SEHNR, FQNEAQ (reference sequence). The junction had 11 bases not matched to a gene; V was cut back by 5 bases and J by 5 bases. This CDR3 has 15 residues. The CDR3 is CASSESGGVGETQYF. The CDR3 DNA sequence: TGTGCCAGCAGCGAGTCAGGGGGAGTGGGGGAGACCCAGTACTTC. Combining the CDR3 with reference TRBV7-9 and TRBJ2-5 gives the whole variable domain DTGVSQNPRHKITKRGQNVTFRCDPISEHNRLYWYRQTLGQGPEFLTYFQNEAQLEKSRLLSDRFSAERPKGSFSTLEIQRTEQGDSAMYLCASSESGGVGETQYFGPGTRLLVL.

V and J are TRBV7-8 and TRBJ1-5; TRBD1 matches 7 bases. The CDR3 spans 16 residues. V was clipped by 1 base and J by 11 bases; unmatched bases: 14. Per germline, CDR1 SGHVS and CDR2 FQNEAQ. This CDR3 reads CASSLGPQGIKDAQHF. In nucleotides, the CDR3 is TGTGCCAGCAGCTTAGGGCCACAGGGGATCAAGGATGCCCAGCATTTT.

V and J are TRBV5-6 and TRBJ1-5, with TRBD1 matching 7 bases. Germline V gene data show CDR1 as SGHDT and CDR2 as YYEEEE. V gave up 3 bases and J gave up 11 bases; unmatched junction bases: 5. The CDR3 consists of 12 residues. CDR3 region: CASSSRQGAQHF. CDR3 DNA: TGTGCCAGCAGCTCCAGACAGGGAGCCCAGCATTTT.

This rearrangement joins TRBV11-2 to TRBJ1-5; no clear D gene. The CDR3 sequence is 15 residues long. Trimming pared 5 bases from V and 0 bases from J, leaving 11 bases between. Germline assignment: CDR1 SGHAT and CDR2 FQNNGV. The CDR3 here is CASSMGAYSNQPQHF. In DNA, the CDR3 is TGTGCCAGCAGCATGGGAGCCTATAGCAATCAGCCCCAGCATTTT.

V usage is TRBV27 and J usage is TRBJ1-2, with D tentatively TRBD1 (5 bases). Between the trimmed V and J ends, which lost 7 bases and 3 bases, there was a span of 18 bases. CDR3 size: 15 residues. CDR1 is MNHEY and CDR2 is SMNVEV in the germline V gene (reference sequence). The DNA of the CDR3 is TGTGCCAGCAAAAATTGGGGCATGGGGGACTATGGCTACACCTTC. It encodes CASKNWGMGDYGYTF.